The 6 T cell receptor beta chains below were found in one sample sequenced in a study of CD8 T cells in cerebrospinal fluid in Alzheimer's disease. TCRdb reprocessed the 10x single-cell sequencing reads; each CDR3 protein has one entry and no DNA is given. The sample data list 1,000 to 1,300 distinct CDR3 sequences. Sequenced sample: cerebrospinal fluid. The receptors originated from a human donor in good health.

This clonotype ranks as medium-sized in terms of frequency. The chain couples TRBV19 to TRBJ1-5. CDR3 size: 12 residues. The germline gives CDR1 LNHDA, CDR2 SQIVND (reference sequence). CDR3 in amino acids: CASRDSNQPQHF.

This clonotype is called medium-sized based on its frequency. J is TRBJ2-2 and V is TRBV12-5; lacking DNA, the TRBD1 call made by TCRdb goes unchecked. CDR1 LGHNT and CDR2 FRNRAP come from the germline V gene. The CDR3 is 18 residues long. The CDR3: CASGLVTSGAGDTGELFF.

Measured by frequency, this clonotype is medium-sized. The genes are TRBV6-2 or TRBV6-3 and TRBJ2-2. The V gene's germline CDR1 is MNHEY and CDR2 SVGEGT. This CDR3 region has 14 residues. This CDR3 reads CASSFISNTGELFF.

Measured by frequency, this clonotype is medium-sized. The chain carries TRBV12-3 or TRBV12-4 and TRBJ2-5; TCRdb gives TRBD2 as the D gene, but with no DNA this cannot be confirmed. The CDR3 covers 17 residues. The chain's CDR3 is CASSRTSGLLGQETQYF.

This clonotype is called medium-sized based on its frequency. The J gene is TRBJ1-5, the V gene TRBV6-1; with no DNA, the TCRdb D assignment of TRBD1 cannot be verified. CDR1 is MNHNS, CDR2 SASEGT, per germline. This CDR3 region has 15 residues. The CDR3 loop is CASSVTSQGVEPQHF.

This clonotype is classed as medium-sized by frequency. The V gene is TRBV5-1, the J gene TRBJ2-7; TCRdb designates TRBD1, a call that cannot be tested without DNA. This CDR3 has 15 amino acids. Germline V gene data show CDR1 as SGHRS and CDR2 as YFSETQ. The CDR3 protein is CASSFSGTGLYEQYF.